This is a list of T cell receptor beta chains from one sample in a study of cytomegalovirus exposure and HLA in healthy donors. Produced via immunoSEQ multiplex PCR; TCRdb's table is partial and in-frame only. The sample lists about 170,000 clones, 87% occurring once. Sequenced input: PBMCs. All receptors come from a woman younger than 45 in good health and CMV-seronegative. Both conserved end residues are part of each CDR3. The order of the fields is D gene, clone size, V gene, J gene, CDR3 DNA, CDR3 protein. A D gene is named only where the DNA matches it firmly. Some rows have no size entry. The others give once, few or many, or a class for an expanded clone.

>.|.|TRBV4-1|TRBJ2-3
TGCGCCAGCAGCCAAGTCCCTCCCTCCCCCTCAGATACGCAGTATTTT
CASSQVPPSPSDTQYF
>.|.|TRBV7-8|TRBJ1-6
TGTGCCAGCAGCTTAGAACTACAGGGTAATTCACCCCTCCACTTT
CASSLELQGNSPLHF
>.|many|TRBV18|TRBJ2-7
TGTGCCAGCTCACCACGACAGGGACTCTACGAGCAGTACTTC
CASSPRQGLYEQYF
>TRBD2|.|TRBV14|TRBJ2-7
TGTGCCAGCAGCCAGGGGGGGTCCGGCTCCTACGAGCAGTACTTC
CASSQGGSGSYEQYF
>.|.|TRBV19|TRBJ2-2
TGTGCCAGTAGTAATAGCCCCGGGGAGCTGTTTTTT
CASSNSPGELFF
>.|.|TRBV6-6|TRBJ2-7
TGTGCCGCGGGAGGGACAGGGGAAAACGAGCAGTACTTC
CAAGGTGENEQYF
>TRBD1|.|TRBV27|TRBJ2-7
TGTGCCAGCAGTCGGCGGACAGGTCCCTACGAGCAGTACTTC
CASSRRTGPYEQYF
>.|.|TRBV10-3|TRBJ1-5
TGTGCCATCAGTGTCTCACAGGATAGCAATCAGCCCCAGCATTTT
CAISVSQDSNQPQHF
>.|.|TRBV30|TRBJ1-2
TGTGCCTGGAGTGTTACGGGGTACGACTATGGCTACACCTTC
CAWSVTGYDYGYTF
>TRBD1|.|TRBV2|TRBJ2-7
TGTGCCAGCATTCGGACAGGGGGCTTGCACGAGCAGTACTTC
CASIRTGGLHEQYF
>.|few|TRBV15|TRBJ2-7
TGTGCCACGGGTCGGGGGCAGGGGGCCTACGAGCAGTACTTC
CATGRGQGAYEQYF
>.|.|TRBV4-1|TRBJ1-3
TGCGCCAGCAGCCCTTTTCGAGGGGGGGGAACTGGAAACACCATATATTTT
CASSPFRGGGTGNTIYF
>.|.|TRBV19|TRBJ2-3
TGTGCCAGTAGTATCTCCCCTGGACTGGCTAGCACAGATACGCAGTATTTT
CASSISPGLASTDTQYF
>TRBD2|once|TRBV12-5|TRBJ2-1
TGTGCTAGTGCTTTTGGACTAGACAATGAGCAGTTCTTC
CASAFGLDNEQFF
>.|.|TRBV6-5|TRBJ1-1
TGTGCCAGCACCCACAAGACACAGGGCGGCACTGAAGCTTTCTTT
CASTHKTQGGTEAFF
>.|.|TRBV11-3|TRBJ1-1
TGTGCCAGCAGCCGGGATCGGGGAGACACTGAAGCTTTCTTT
CASSRDRGDTEAFF
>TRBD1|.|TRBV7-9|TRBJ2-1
TGTGCCAGCAGCTTCCGGGACAGGGGTGGTGAGCAGTTCTTC
CASSFRDRGGEQFF
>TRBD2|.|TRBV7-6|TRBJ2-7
TGTGCCAGCAGCCCCGGACTAGCGGGGGGGGCTGGCTCCTACGAGCAGTACTTC
CASSPGLAGGAGSYEQYF
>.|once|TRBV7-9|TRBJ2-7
TGTGCCAGCAGCTTAGTAGCGGATTCCGAGCAGTACTTC
CASSLVADSEQYF
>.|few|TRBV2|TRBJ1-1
TGTGCCAGCAGTGGGGGGCCTGAAGCTTTCTTT
CASSGGPEAFF
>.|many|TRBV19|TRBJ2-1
TGTGCCAGTAGTATAGGCAGAGAGGTAGTACACGATGAGCAGTTCTTC
CASSIGREVVHDEQFF
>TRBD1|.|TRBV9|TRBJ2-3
TGTGCCAGCAGCGACGATCTGACAGGGGGTTTGGATACGCAGTATTTT
CASSDDLTGGLDTQYF
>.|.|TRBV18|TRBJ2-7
TGTGCCAGCTCACCACGACAGAGATCCTCCTACGAGCAGTACTTC
CASSPRQRSSYEQYF
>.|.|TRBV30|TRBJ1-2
TGTGCCTGGAGTGTGGGGCAGGCGACGATCTATGGCTACACCTTC
CAWSVGQATIYGYTF
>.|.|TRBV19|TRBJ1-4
TGTGCCAGTAGTACCCAGGGACACACTAATGAAAAACTGTTTTTT
CASSTQGHTNEKLFF
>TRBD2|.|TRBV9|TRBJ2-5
TGTGCCAGCAGCCCCGGGACTAGCGGGGGCGAGACCCAGTACTTC
CASSPGTSGGETQYF
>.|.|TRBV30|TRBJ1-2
TGTGCCTGGAGTGGGGGGGGATGGAGCAGGGGTAACTATGGCTACACCTTC
CAWSGGGWSRGNYGYTF
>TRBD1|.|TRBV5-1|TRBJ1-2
TGCGCCAGCAGCAACCGGACAGGGCGTTCATCCGGCTACACCTTC
CASSNRTGRSSGYTF